This record covers a single T cell receptor beta chain. Its antigen is still unknown. No base-level quality is on record; no much larger clone is a single base apart. This entry comes from a study of T-cell memory formation after mild COVID-19 (dated by TCRdb to the early 2020s). About the study as a whole: TCR sequence clusters from the two donors were found to be largely donor specific. Two young, previously healthy adult volunteers made up the cohort, one male and one female. T-cell clones expanding and contracting after mild COVID-19 in a couple of donors were tracked by longitudinal TCRalpha and TCRbeta repertoire sequencing. What the study reported, not specific to this receptor: Contracting CD4+ clones turned up mainly in the CM and EM memory subsets, whereas EMRA was where CD8+ clones were enriched. Only a couple of mild cases were covered in the study, and larger cohorts including severe cases with pre-infection samples were considered necessary. Whether the second-wave clones peaking on day 37 were SARS-CoV-2 specific was not confirmed. Some responding clones were detected in pre-infection memory, suggesting pre-existing cross-reactive memory T cells joined the SARS-CoV-2 response. From day 15 to 85, contracting clones showed balanced CD4/CD8 phenotypes, whereas a second wave of clones that expanded from day 15 to 37 leaned towards CD4+.

TCRdb lists the instrument as Illumina NovaSeq 6000. cDNA libraries for TCRalpha and TCRbeta were prepared by 5'RACE using constant-segment primers, with sample barcodes and unique molecular identifiers added. Trizol reagent was used to extract RNA from every sample. Amplification of the libraries took two PCR steps, and the second step added a second sample barcode plus Illumina TruSeq adapters. Sequencing of the libraries was done on an Illumina NovaSeq, producing 2 x 150 bp paired-end reads. Concerning the study's data processing: Demultiplexing of reads and collapsing into UMI-guided consensus sequences were performed with migec v1.2.7. Using mixcr v2.1.11, UMI consensuses were aligned to TRA and TRB V and J templates and then assembled into clonotypes. Expanded or contracted clonotypes were those called significant by both edgeR and NoisET, with noise models trained on biological replicates. For edgeR calls, the cutoffs were a false discovery rate-adjusted p below 0.01 and a log2 fold-change threshold of 1. As an exploratory analysis of dynamics, PCA with hierarchical clustering was applied to max-normalized trajectories of the 1000 most abundant clonotypes. Separately sequenced CD4+ and CD8+ repertoires were used to assign a CD4 or CD8 phenotype to each responding clone. Clones were called with MiXCR by TCRdb after fastp trimmed the public reads at Q25, and only in-frame beta chains were retained. Each CDR3 protein gets just one entry, which takes the most common genes and DNA from the rows behind it. These V and J calls rely on TCRdb rather than the paper's analysis. Counted in this sample were around 530,000 distinct CDR3 sequences; 20% to 25% of them appeared once. Approximately 8.4% of the sample lies in the top ten.

Ficoll-Paque density gradient centrifugation was the method used to isolate PBMCs. Relative to germline, V is missing 4 bases and J is missing 6 bases, with 8 bases of the junction outside any gene match. The CDR3 goes from the cysteine to the phenylalanine over 14 residues. Just CDR3 DNA is preserved here, 42 bases in frame from base 1. CDR1 and CDR2, per the germline V gene, are SGHRS and YFSETQ. Recombination linked TRBV5-1 to TRBJ2-7, with 9 junctional bases fitting TRBD1. Sequenced sample: PBMCs or a T cell subset sorted from them (not recorded which). This TCR was recovered from an adult woman who had mild COVID-19 (a few samples of this study predate the infection). The sample titles of this study are shuffled in the database, so cell type and time point are left out; the donor was told from shared clones. The bases read TGCGCCAGCAGCCCGGGGACAGGGTCTGGCGAGCAGTACTTC. This yields the protein CASSPGTGSGEQYF. Reference TRBV5-1 and TRBJ2-7 proteins supply the regions before and after the CDR3; the full variable domain is: KAGVTQTPRYLIKTRGQQVTLSCSPISGHRSVSWYQQTPGQGLQFLFEYFSETQRNKGNFPGRFSGRQFSNSRSEMNVSTLELGDSALYLCASSPGTGSGEQYFGPGTRLTVT.